This TCR beta chain appears in the sequencing data of a study of OX40 agonist ivuxolimab in advanced cancers. This table comes from immunoSEQ multiplex PCR, and its TCRdb copy is limited to in-frame clones, with some not included. The sample records some 44,000 clones, 80% being singletons. V was clipped by 4 bases and J by 10 bases, with 16 bases between them. CDR3 length: 13 residues. CDR1 and CDR2 (germline): MDHEN, SYDVKM. This sequence joins TRBV28 and TRBJ1-1, with D uncertain. Sequenced here: CD4+ or CD8+ T cells sorted from blood, sampled in a trial of the OX40 agonist ivuxolimab. The sequence came from an adult with an advanced solid tumor such as melanoma, head and neck, liver or kidney cancer. The CDR3 is CASSSPLGIGAFF. The CDR3 region has the DNA TGTGCCAGCAGTTCCCCCCTGGGGATCGGAGCTTTCTTT.